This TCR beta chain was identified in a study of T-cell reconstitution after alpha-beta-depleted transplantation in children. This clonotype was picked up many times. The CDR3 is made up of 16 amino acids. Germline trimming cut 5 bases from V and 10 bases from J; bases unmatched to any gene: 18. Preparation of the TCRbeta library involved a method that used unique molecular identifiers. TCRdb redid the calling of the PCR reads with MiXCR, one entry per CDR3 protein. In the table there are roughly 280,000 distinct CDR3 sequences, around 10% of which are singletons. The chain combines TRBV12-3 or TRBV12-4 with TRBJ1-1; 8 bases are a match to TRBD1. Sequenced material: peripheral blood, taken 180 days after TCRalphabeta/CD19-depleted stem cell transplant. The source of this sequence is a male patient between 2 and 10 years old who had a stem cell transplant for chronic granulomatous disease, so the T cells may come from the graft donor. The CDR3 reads CASSQRSEDRARRAFF. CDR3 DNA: TGTGCCAGCAGTCAAAGATCTGAGGACAGGGCTAGAAGAGCTTTCTTT.